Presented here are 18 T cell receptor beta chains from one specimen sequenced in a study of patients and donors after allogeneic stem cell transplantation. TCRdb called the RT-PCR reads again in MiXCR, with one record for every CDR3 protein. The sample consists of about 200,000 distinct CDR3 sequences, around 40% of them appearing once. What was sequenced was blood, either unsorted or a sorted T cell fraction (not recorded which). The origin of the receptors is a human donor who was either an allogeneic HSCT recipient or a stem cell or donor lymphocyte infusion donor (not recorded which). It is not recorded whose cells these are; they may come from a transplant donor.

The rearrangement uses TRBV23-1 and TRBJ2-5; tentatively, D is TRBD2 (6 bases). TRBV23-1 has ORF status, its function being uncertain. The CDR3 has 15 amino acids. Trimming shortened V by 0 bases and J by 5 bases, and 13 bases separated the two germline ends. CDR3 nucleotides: TGCGCCAGCAGTCAATCGGCAGGGAGGAACGAGACCCAGTACTTC. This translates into CASSQSAGRNETQYF.

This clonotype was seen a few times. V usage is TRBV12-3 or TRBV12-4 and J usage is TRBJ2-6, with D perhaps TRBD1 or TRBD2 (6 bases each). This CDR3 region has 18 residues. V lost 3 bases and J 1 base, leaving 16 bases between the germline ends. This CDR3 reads CASSFGGGTGSGANVLTF. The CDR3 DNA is TGTGCCAGCAGTTTCGGGGGAGGTACAGGGTCTGGGGCCAACGTCCTGACTTTC.

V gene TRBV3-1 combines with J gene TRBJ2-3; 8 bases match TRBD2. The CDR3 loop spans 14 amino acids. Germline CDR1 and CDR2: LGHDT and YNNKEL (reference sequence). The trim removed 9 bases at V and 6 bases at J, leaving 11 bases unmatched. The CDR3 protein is CASRASGGPDTQYF. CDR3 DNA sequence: TGTGCCAGTCGGGCCAGCGGGGGCCCCGATACGCAGTATTTT.

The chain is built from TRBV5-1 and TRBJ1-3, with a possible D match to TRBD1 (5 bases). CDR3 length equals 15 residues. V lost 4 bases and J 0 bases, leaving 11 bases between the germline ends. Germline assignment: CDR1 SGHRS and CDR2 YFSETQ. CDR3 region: CASSLVGVSGNTIYF. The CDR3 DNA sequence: TGCGCCAGCAGCCTCGTGGGGGTCTCTGGAAACACCATATATTTT.

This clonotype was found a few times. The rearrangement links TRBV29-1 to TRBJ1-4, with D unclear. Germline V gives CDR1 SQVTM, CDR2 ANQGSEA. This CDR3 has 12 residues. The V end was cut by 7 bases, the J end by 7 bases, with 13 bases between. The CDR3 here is CSAGQRGEKLFF. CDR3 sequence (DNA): TGCAGCGCCGGGCAACGTGGTGAAAAACTGTTTTTT.

CDR3 DNA sequence: TGTGCCACCCGGGACAGGGGTCATGAAAAACTGTTTTTT. This codes for CATRDRGHEKLFF. J is TRBJ1-4 and V is TRBV10-3; 10 nucleotides match TRBD1. This CDR3 region has 13 residues. V lost 10 bases to trimming and J lost 6 bases; unmatched junction nucleotides: 5. The germline gives CDR1 ENHRY, CDR2 SYGVKD.

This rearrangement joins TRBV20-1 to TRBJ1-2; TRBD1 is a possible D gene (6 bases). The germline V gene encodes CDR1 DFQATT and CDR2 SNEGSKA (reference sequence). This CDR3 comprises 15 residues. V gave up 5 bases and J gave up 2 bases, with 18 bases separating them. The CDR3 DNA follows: TGCAGTGCTCCCTCAAGGACAGAGAAGAACTATGGCTACACCTTC. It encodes CSAPSRTEKNYGYTF.

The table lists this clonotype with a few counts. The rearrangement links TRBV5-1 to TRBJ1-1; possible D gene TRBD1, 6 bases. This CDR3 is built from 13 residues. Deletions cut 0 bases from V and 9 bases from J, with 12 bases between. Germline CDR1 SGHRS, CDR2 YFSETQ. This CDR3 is CASSLARGEKAFF. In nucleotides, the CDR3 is TGCGCCAGCAGCTTGGCTAGGGGGGAGAAAGCTTTCTTT.

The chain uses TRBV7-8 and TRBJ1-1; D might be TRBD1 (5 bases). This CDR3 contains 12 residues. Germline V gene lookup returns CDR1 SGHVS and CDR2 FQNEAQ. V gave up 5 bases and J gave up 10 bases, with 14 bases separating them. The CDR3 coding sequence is TGTGCCAGCAGCCAATTCGGGGGGGGAGCTTTCTTT. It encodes CASSQFGGGAFF.

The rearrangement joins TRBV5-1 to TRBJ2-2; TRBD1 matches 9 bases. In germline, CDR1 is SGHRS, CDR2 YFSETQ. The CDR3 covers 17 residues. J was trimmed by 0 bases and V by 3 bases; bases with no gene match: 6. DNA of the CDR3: TGCGCCAGCAGCTGGACAGGGGCCCCTACGAACACCGGGGAGCTGTTTTTT. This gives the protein CASSWTGAPTNTGELFF.

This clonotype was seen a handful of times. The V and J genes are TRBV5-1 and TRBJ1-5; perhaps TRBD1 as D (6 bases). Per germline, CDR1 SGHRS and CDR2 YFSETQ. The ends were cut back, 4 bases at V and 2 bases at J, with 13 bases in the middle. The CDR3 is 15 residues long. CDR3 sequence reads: CASSAGGGRNQPQHF. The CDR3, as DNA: TGCGCCAGCAGCGCCGGAGGGGGTCGCAATCAGCCCCAGCATTTT.

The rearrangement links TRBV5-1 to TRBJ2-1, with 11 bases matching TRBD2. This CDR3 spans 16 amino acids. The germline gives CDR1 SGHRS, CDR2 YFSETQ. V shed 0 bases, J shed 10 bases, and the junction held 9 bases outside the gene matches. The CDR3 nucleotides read TGCGCCAGCAGCTTGGAGCGGCTAGCGGGGGGCAACGAGCAGTTCTTC. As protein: CASSLERLAGGNEQFF.

The CDR3 sequence is CASSQEIRQAYEQYF. In DNA, the CDR3 is TGCGCCAGCAGCCAAGAGATTCGGCAGGCCTACGAGCAGTACTTC. The V call is TRBV4-1, the J call TRBJ2-7; no clear D gene. The CDR3 runs to 15 residues. V lost 0 bases and J 2 bases, leaving 11 bases between the germline ends. Germline CDR1 MGHRA, CDR2 YSYEKL.

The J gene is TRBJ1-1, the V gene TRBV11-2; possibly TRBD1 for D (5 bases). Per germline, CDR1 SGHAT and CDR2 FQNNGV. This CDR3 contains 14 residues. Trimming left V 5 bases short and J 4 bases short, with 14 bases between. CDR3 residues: CASSPAAGRTEAFF. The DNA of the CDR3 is TGTGCCAGCAGCCCGGCGGCGGGGCGCACTGAAGCTTTCTTT.

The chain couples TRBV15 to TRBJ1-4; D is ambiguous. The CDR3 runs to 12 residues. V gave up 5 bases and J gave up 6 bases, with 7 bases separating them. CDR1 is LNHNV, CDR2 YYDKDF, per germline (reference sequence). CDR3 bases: TGTGCCACCAGCTCCCGAGATGAAAAACTGTTTTTT. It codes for CATSSRDEKLFF.

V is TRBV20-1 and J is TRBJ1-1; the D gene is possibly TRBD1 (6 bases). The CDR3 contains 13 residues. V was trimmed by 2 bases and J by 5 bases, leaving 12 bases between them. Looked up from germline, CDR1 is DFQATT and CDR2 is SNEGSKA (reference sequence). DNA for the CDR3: TGCAGTGCTAGATTCAGGGGTCGGACTGAAGCTTTCTTT. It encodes CSARFRGRTEAFF.

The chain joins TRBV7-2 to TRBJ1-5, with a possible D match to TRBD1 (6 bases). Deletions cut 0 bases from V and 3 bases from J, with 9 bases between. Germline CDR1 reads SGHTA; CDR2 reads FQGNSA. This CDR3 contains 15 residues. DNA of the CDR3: TGTGCCAGCAGCTTAGCCAGGACAGCCAATCAGCCCCAGCATTTT. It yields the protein CASSLARTANQPQHF.

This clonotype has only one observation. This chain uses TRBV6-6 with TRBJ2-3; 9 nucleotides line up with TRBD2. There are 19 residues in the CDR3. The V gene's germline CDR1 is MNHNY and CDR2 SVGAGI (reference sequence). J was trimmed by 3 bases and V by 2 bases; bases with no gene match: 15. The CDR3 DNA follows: TGTGCCAGCAGTTACACCCTCGGGTGGCGGGGGGGCACGACAGATACGCAGTATTTT. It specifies CASSYTLGWRGGTTDTQYF.